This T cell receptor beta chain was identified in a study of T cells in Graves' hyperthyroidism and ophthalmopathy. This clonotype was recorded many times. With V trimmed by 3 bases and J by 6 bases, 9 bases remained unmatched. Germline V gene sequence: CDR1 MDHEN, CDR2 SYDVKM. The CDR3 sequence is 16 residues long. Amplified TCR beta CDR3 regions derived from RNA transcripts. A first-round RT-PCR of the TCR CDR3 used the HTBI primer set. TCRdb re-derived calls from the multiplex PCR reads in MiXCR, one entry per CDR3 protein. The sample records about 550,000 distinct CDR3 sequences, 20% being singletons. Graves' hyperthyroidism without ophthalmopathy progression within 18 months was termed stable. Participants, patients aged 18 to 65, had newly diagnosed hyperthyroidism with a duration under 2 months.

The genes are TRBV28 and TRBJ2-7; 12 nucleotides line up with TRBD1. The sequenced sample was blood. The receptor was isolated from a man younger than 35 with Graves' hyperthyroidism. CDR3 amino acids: CASSFPPGTGGAEQYF. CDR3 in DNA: TGTGCCAGCAGTTTTCCCCCGGGGACAGGGGGCGCCGAGCAGTACTTC.